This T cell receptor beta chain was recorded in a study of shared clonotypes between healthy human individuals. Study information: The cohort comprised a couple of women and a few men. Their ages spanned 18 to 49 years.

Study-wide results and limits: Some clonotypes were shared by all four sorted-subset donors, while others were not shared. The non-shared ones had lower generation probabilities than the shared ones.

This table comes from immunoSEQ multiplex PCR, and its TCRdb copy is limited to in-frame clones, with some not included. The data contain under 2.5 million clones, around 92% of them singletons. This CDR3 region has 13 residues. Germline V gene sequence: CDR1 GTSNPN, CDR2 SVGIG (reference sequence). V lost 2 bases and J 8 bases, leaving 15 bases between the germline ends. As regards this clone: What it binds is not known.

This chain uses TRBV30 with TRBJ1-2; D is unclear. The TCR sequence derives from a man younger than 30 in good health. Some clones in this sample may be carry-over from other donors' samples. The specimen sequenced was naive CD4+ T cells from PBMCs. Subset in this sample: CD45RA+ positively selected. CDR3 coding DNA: TGTGCCTGGAGTTCTTCGACGACGGGGGGCTACACCTTC. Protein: CAWSSSTTGGYTF.